This T cell receptor (beta chain) comes out of a study of shared clonotypes between healthy human individuals. Study results and caveats: For naive CD4 cells, around 5% of clonotypes were shared across a few donors. At large depth, rarefaction still showed sorted-subset sequencing to be incomplete. Lower generation probabilities were found for non-shared clonotypes than for those shared by all four donors.

The CDR3 spans 16 residues. V was shortened by 2 bases and J by 2 bases, with 17 bases between the two germline ends. Per the germline V gene, CDR1 is SGHNT and CDR2 is YYREEE (reference sequence). Concerning this clone: The antigen is unknown.

Sequencing was performed with immunoSEQ multiplex PCR; in TCRdb, only in-frame clones are kept and a portion is missing. The sample includes just over 95,000 clones, less than 80% of them seen just once. The source material was memory CD8+ T cells sorted from blood. Subset given: CD45RO+ cells pooled with CCR7-negative TemRA cells. The V and J genes are TRBV5-4 and TRBJ2-7, with D tentatively TRBD1 (6 bases). The clonotype originates from a man aged 25 to 45 in good health. CDR3 loop: CASSLGDIAGTYEQYF. The CDR3 DNA is TGTGCCAGCAGCTTAGGGGACATAGCAGGTACCTACGAGCAGTACTTC.